This TCR beta chain was sequenced in a study of blood T cell repertoires in COVID-19. About the research overall: Material from acute and convalescent COVID-19 was sourced from the United States, Italy and Spain. PBMCs, B-cell-depleted T cells, or T cells provided the cDNA or gDNA that made up the material.

Germline V lookup: CDR1 SEHNR, CDR2 FQNEAQ (reference sequence). This CDR3 comprises 13 residues. V lost 4 bases to trimming and J lost 13 bases, with 19 bases between them. Per the original methods: Estimated nucleated cell counts came from reference gene primer amplification. Only in-frame clones appear in the TCRdb table, and some are missing; sequencing was by immunoSEQ multiplex PCR. V, J and clone size were drawn from that table, and D and trimming were deduced from the DNA. Of 200,000 to 250,000 clones listed, roughly 82% are singletons. This chain uses TRBV7-9 with TRBJ1-2; D not resolved. The specimen sequenced was peripheral blood. The source is a woman older than 75 with active or convalescent COVID-19. The CDR3 reads CASSSQPEGLGTF. As DNA, the CDR3 is TGTGCCAGCAGCTCCCAGCCGGAGGGCCTAGGCACCTTC. Full variable domain (outside the CDR3, taken from reference TRBV7-9 and TRBJ1-2): DTGVSQNPRHKITKRGQNVTFRCDPISEHNRLYWYRQTLGQGPEFLTYFQNEAQLEKSRLLSDRFSAERPKGSFSTLEIQRTEQGDSAMYLCASSSQPEGLGTFGSGTRLTVV.